The clone carrying this T cell receptor beta chain was observed many times. Its matching antigen is unknown. The sample comes from a study of neurological immune-mediated disorders. With 10-nucleotide random UMIs included, cDNA was synthesized by 5'RACE. Each sequencing run yielded over 200 million TCR-beta sequences from 15-18 subjects. One entry per CDR3 protein, called by TCRdb with MiXCR from the 5' RACE reads. The sample gives some 38,000 distinct CDR3 sequences, approximately 5% of which show up once; approximately 10% is in the top ten. Study results and caveats: The greatest TCR clonal expansion appeared in HTLV-1-associated myelopathy and the smallest, falling below healthy controls, in multiple sclerosis.

Libraries from sorted cells used 900,000 or so T cells (CD4+ or CD8+). Germline V gene data show CDR1 as ENHRY and CDR2 as SYGVKD. Between the trimmed V and J ends, which lost 10 bases and 5 bases, there was a span of 9 bases. There are 11 residues in the CDR3. This rearrangement joins TRBV10-3 to TRBJ2-1; perhaps TRBD1 as D (6 bases). The sequencing sample was made of CD4+ T cells from blood. This clonotype was sampled from a man younger than 35 in good health. The CDR3 here is CATNRDNEQFF. CDR3 DNA sequence: TGTGCCACGAACAGGGACAATGAGCAGTTCTTC.